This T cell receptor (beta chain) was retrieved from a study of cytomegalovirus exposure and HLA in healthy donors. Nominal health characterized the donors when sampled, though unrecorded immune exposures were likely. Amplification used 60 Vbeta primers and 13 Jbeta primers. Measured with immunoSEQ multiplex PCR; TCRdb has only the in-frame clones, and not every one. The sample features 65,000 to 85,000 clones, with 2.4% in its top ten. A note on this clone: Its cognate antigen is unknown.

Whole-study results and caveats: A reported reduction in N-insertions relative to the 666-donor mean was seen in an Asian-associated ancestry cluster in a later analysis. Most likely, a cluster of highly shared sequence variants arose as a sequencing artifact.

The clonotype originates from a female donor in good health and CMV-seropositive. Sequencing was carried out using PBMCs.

The CDR3, as DNA: TGTGCCAGCAGTTACGGGACTAGCGGAGATACGCAGTATTTT. Its protein product is CASSYGTSGDTQYF. The chain uses TRBV6-5 and TRBJ2-3; 11 bases map to TRBD2. The junction had 0 bases not matched to a gene; V was cut back by 2 bases and J by 5 bases. The V gene's germline CDR1 is MNHEY and CDR2 SVGAGI. This CDR3 is 14 amino acids long.